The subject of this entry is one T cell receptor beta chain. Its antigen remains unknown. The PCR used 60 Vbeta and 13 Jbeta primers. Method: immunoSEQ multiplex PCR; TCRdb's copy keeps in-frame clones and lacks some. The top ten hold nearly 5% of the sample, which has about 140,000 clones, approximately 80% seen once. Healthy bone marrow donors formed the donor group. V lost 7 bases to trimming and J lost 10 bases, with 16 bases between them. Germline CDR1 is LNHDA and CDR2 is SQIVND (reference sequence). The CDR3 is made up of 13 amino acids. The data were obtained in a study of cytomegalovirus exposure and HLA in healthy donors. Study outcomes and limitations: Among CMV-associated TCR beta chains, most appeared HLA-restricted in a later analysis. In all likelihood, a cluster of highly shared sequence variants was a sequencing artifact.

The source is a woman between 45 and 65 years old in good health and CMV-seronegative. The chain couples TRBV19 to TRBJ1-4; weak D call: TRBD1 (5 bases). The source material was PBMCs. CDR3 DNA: TGTGCCAGTACCCTCAGCGGGGCTGGAAAACTGTTTTTT. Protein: CASTLSGAGKLFF.